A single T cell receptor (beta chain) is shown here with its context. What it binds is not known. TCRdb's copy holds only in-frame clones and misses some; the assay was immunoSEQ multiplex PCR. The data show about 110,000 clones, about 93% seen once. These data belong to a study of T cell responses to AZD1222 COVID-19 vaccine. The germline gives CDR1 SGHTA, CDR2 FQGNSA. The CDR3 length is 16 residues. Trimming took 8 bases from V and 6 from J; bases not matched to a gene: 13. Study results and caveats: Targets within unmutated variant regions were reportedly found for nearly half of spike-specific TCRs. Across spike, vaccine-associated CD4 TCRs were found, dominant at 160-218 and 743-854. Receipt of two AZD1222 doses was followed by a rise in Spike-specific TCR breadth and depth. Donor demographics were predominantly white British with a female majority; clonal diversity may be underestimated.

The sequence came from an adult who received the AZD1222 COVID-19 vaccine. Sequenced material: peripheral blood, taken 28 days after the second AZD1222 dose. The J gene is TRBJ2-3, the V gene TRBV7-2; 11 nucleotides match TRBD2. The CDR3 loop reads CASSIRPVAGGDTQYF. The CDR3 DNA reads TGTGCCAGCTCAATACGCCCGGTAGCGGGAGGGGATACGCAGTATTTT.